The 30 T cell receptor beta chains below come from one sample, sequenced in a study of cytomegalovirus exposure and HLA in healthy donors. The PCR used 60 Vbeta and 13 Jbeta primers. The table came from immunoSEQ multiplex PCR; TCRdb's copy has only in-frame clones and leaves some out. The top ten clones hold 0.6% to 0.9% of a sample with fewer than 200,000 clones, 76% of them seen once. Material for sequencing was PBMCs. The receptors stem from a female donor in good health and CMV-seronegative.

This clone was detected a few times. At one end, the junction sequence differs from germline, possibly due to a read error. This chain connects TRBV7-2 to TRBJ2-5; D ambiguous. Germline assignment: CDR1 SGHTA and CDR2 FQGNSA. The CDR3 covers 13 residues. CDR3 loop: CASSLFGIGLPHF. The CDR3 bases are TGTGCCAGCAGCTTATTCGGTATTGGGCTTCCGCACTTC.

This clone was seen only once. The chain links TRBV6-1 to TRBJ2-7; D is possibly TRBD2 (6 bases). The CDR3 consists of 13 residues. Germline CDR1 and CDR2: MNHNS and SASEGT. With 7 bases removed from V and 0 bases from J, the gap between germline ends came to 10 bases. The CDR3 DNA follows: TGTGCCAGCACTTCCGGGGGCTCCTACGAGCAGTACTTC. Translating gives CASTSGGSYEQYF.

The rearrangement uses TRBV9 and TRBJ1-1; D is uncertain. Germline V gene sequence: CDR1 SGDLS, CDR2 YYNGEE. The CDR3 is 15 residues long. V lost 0 bases to trimming and J lost 0 bases, with 9 bases between them. The CDR3 loop reads CASSVVRPMNTEAFF. CDR3 nucleotides: TGTGCCAGCAGCGTAGTCCGCCCTATGAACACTGAAGCTTTCTTT.

The chain is built from TRBV29-1 and TRBJ1-2, with 9 bases lining up with TRBD1. Trimming at V came to 4 bases and at J to 1 base, leaving 10 bases not matched to a gene. The CDR3 covers 16 residues. Per germline, CDR1 SQVTM and CDR2 ANQGSEA. The CDR3: CSVGGTGYPDNYGYTF. CDR3 sequence (DNA): TGCAGCGTTGGTGGGACAGGGTATCCGGATAACTATGGCTACACCTTC.

A few counts support this clone. This chain links TRBV6-5 with TRBJ2-3; unclear D gene. Germline-derived CDR1 and CDR2 are MNHEY and SVGAGI. The ends were cut back, 7 bases at V and 0 bases at J, with 11 bases in the middle. The CDR3 has 14 amino acids. CDR3 amino acids: CASKLYSSTDTQYF. The CDR3 coding sequence is TGTGCCAGCAAACTTTATTCTAGCACAGATACGCAGTATTTT.

The J gene is TRBJ2-7, the V gene TRBV4-3; maybe TRBD1 (6 bases). In germline, CDR1 is LGHNA, CDR2 YSLEER. The CDR3 runs 18 residues. Between the trimmed V and J ends, which lost 4 bases and 2 bases, there was a span of 24 bases. The DNA for the CDR3 is TGCGCCAGCAGCCGAGGATTTAACCAGGGGCAGGCGGCCTACGAGCAGTACTTC. Its translation is CASSRGFNQGQAAYEQYF.

V and J are TRBV2 and TRBJ1-6; D might be TRBD1 (5 bases). Trimming pared 6 bases from V and 0 bases from J, leaving 15 bases between. The CDR3 contains 17 residues. Germline V gene data show CDR1 as SNHLY and CDR2 as FYNNEI. CDR3 sequence (DNA): TGTGCCAGCAGCGGGGGGGGTTTAAGCTCCTATAATTCACCCCTCCACTTT. Protein sequence: CASSGGGLSSYNSPLHF.

The V call is TRBV11-2, the J call TRBJ1-1; 7 bases align to TRBD1. The CDR3 contains 14 residues. V was pared by 2 bases and J by 6 bases, with 6 bases of the junction left unmatched. Germline V gives CDR1 SGHAT, CDR2 FQNNGV. The CDR3 reads CASSLQGGRAEAFF. CDR3 in DNA: TGTGCCAGCAGCTTACAGGGGGGTCGGGCTGAAGCTTTCTTT.

J is TRBJ1-4 and V is TRBV7-8; the match to TRBD1 covers 9 bases. V dropped 1 base and J dropped 8; count of bases not matched to a gene: 5. Germline-derived CDR1 and CDR2 are SGHVS and FQNEAQ. This CDR3 has 15 amino acids. CDR3 sequence (DNA): TGTGCCAGCAGCTTAGAGGGGACAGGGTACGAAAAACTGTTTTTT. Its protein is CASSLEGTGYEKLFF.

The CDR3 nucleotides read TGTGCCAGCAGCCAGGGTAGGGGCTACGAGCAGTACTTC. This translates into CASSQGRGYEQYF. The V gene is TRBV11-1, the J gene TRBJ2-7, with D tentatively TRBD1 (5 bases). In germline, CDR1 is SGHAT, CDR2 FQDESV (reference sequence). V shed 5 bases and J shed 3 bases, with 11 bases lying between them. The CDR3 extends over 13 amino acids.

This sequence joins TRBV29-1 and TRBJ1-1; D remains unclear. CDR1 and CDR2 from the germline V gene are SQVTM and ANQGSEA. CDR3 length: 15 amino acids. Trimming shortened V by 6 bases and J by 0 bases, and 17 bases separated the two germline ends. The CDR3 DNA reads as TGCAGCGTCGTCGCGACACTTACCATGAACACTGAAGCTTTCTTT. This codes for CSVVATLTMNTEAFF.

The gene calls are TRBV6-5 and TRBJ1-3; D remains ambiguous. The CDR3 has 14 amino acids. Trimming cost V 2 bases and J 0 bases, with 5 bases left between them. The germline V gene has CDR1 MNHEY and CDR2 SVGAGI. Here the CDR3 reads CASSYGLSGNTIYF. In DNA, the CDR3 is TGTGCCAGCAGTTACGGACTCTCTGGAAACACCATATATTTT.

J is TRBJ1-1 and V is TRBV27; tentatively, D is TRBD1 (5 bases). Germline CDR1 MNHEY, CDR2 SMNVEV (reference sequence). The CDR3 runs to 14 residues. Trimming removed 5 bases at V and 1 base at J, with 11 bases between. CDR3 DNA: TGTGCCAGCAGTCGCGGCGGGGCGAACACTGAAGCTTTCTTT. Translating gives CASSRGGANTEAFF.

This chain uses TRBV7-2 with TRBJ1-5; 10 positions agree with TRBD1. With V trimmed by 0 bases and J by 3 bases, 2 bases remained unmatched. The germline CDR1 and CDR2 sequences are SGHTA and FQGNSA. This CDR3 contains 16 residues. DNA for the CDR3: TGTGCCAGCAGCTTAGCGGGACAGGGGTTCAATCAGCCCCAGCATTTT. It yields the protein CASSLAGQGFNQPQHF. Full variable domain (rest looked up from reference TRBV7-2 and TRBJ1-5): GAGVSQSPSNKVTEKGKDVELRCDPISGHTALYWYRQSLGQGLEFLIYFQGNSAPDKSGLPSDRFSAERTGGSVSTLTIQRTQQEDSAVYLCASSLAGQGFNQPQHFGDGTRLSIL.

The V gene is TRBV18, the J gene TRBJ1-5; possible D gene TRBD1, 5 bases. The V gene's germline CDR1 is KGHSH and CDR2 LQKENI. The CDR3 totals 13 residues. V lost 2 bases, J lost 7 bases, and 9 bases lay in between. The CDR3 region is CASSPTGDQPQHF. CDR3 bases: TGTGCCAGCTCACCAACAGGCGACCAGCCCCAGCATTTT. Full variable domain (rest looked up from reference TRBV18 and TRBJ1-5): NAGVMQNPRHLVRRRGQEARLRCSPMKGHSHVYWYRQLPEEGLKFMVYLQKENIIDESGMPKERFSAEFPKEGPSILRIQQVVRGDSAAYFCASSPTGDQPQHFGDGTRLSIL.

This clone was detected only a few times. The chain recombines TRBV27 with TRBJ1-1; 9 nucleotides agree with TRBD1. The V and J ends lost 2 bases and 8 bases, in that order; junction bases with no gene match: 3. The CDR3 is 13 residues long. Germline V gene sequence: CDR1 MNHEY, CDR2 SMNVEV (reference sequence). CDR3 sequence (DNA): TGTGCCAGCAGTTTAGTGGGGACAGGGGAAGCTTTCTTT. The encoded protein is CASSLVGTGEAFF.

This chain joins TRBV5-8 and TRBJ2-3, with 7 bases identical to TRBD2. V trimming: 6 bases; J trimming: 4 bases; junction bases outside the gene matches: 5. The germline CDR1 and CDR2 sequences are SGHTS and YDEGEE. CDR3 length: 13 residues. The DNA for the CDR3 is TGTGCCAGCAACCCAGCGGGGCCAGATACGCAGTATTTT. It specifies CASNPAGPDTQYF.

This clone has more than one count but fewer than ten. The rearrangement uses TRBV19 and TRBJ1-1; D gene uncertain. The V gene lost 6 bases and the J gene lost 1 base, with 12 bases spanning the gap. The CDR3 is 14 residues long. The V gene's germline CDR1 is LNHDA and CDR2 SQIVND (reference sequence). CDR3 sequence (DNA): TGTGCCAGTAGAGGGAGTTCGGCGAACACTGAAGCTTTCTTT. Its protein is CASRGSSANTEAFF. Filled out from reference TRBV19 and TRBJ1-1, the complete variable domain reads DGGITQSPKYLFRKEGQNVTLSCEQNLNHDAMYWYRQDPGQGLRLIYYSQIVNDFQKGDIAEGYSVSREKKESFPLTVTSAQKNPTAFYLCASRGSSANTEAFFGQGTRLTVV.

The chain has TRBV9 and TRBJ2-7; 8 nucleotides line up with TRBD1. CDR3 size: 14 residues. Germline loops: CDR1 SGDLS, CDR2 YYNGEE. V shed 3 bases, J shed 3 bases, and the junction held 5 bases outside the gene matches. CDR3 in DNA: TGTGCCAGCAGCGACGGACAGGGCCACTACGAGCAGTACTTC. This encodes CASSDGQGHYEQYF.

Comment on this clone: An end of the junction differs from the germline gene, which may be a read error. The chain links TRBV7-7 to TRBJ2-2; 8 bases map to TRBD1. The CDR3 covers 14 residues. In germline, CDR1 is SSHAT, CDR2 FNYEAQ (reference sequence). The CDR3 sequence: CASTMDRASGELFF. CDR3 bases: TGTGCTAGCACCATGGACAGGGCAAGCGGGGAGCTGTTTTTT. The variable domain in full, with the rest retrieved from reference TRBV7-7 and TRBJ2-2, is GAGVSQSPRYKVTKRGQDVTLRCDPISSHATLYWYQQALGQGPEFLTYFNYEAQPDKSGLPSDRFSAERPEGSISTLTIQRTEQRDSAMYRCASTMDRASGELFFGEGSRLTVL.

This clone was counted a few times. The chain has TRBV29-1 and TRBJ2-3, with D possibly matching TRBD1 (5 bases). Germline loops: CDR1 SQVTM, CDR2 ANQGSEA. Trimming cost V 6 bases and J 0 bases, with 19 bases left between them. CDR3 length: 16 amino acids. CDR3 bases: TGCAGCGTGGGGATTACCAGGGTATATAGCACAGATACGCAGTATTTT. Protein sequence: CSVGITRVYSTDTQYF.

This clone came up once. V and J are TRBV28 and TRBJ1-1, with D perhaps matching TRBD1 (6 bases). This CDR3 contains 13 residues. V gave up 5 bases and J gave up 1 base, with 8 bases separating them. Germline loops: CDR1 MDHEN, CDR2 SYDVKM. CDR3 amino acids: CASSVTGNTEAFF. CDR3 DNA: TGTGCCAGCAGTGTGACAGGGAACACTGAAGCTTTCTTT.

The chain uses TRBV7-3 and TRBJ2-3, with 13 bases that match TRBD2. V was clipped by 3 bases and J by 2 bases; unmatched bases: 2. CDR1 is SGHTA and CDR2 is FQGTGA in the germline V gene. The CDR3 loop spans 16 amino acids. The DNA of the CDR3 is TGTGCCAGCAGCTTGGGACTAGCGGGGCTCACAGATACGCAGTATTTT. Its protein product is CASSLGLAGLTDTQYF.

The table lists this clone with a few counts. The genes are TRBV7-2 and TRBJ2-5; 9 positions match TRBD1. The CDR3 has 13 residues. The trim removed 6 bases at V and 6 bases at J, leaving 5 bases unmatched. Germline CDR1 reads SGHTA; CDR2 reads FQGNSA. The CDR3 bases are TGTGCCAGCAGACAGGGGGCGAGGCAGACCCAGTACTTC. Encoded protein: CASRQGARQTQYF.

This clone was detected a few times. The genes are TRBV5-4 and TRBJ2-7; 8 bases fit TRBD1. Germline V CDR1 and CDR2: SGHNT, YYREEE (reference sequence). The CDR3 loop spans 15 amino acids. Germline trimming cut 4 bases from V and 9 bases from J; bases unmatched to any gene: 15. CDR3 protein: CASSTGGTTSFGQYF. For the CDR3, the DNA is TGTGCCAGCAGCACAGGGGGGACCACTTCTTTTGGGCAGTACTTC. The full variable domain, completed using reference TRBV5-4 and TRBJ2-7, is ETGVTQSPTHLIKTRGQQVTLRCSSQSGHNTVSWYQQALGQGPQFIFQYYREEENGRGNFPPRFSGLQFPNYSSELNVNALELDDSALYLCASSTGGTTSFGQYFGPGTRLTVT.

A word on this clone: Other DNA sequences within the sample encode an identical CDR3. The J gene is TRBJ1-3, the V gene TRBV9; D gene ambiguous. There are 15 residues in the CDR3. CDR1 and CDR2 from the germline V gene are SGDLS and YYNGEE. V lost 0 bases and J lost 0, with 7 bases in between. CDR3: CASSVGGDSGNTIYF. CDR3 coding DNA: TGTGCCAGCAGCGTAGGCGGTGACTCTGGAAACACCATATATTTT.

The table lists this clone with a few counts. The genes are TRBV6-5 and TRBJ2-3, with a weak D call TRBD2 (6 bases). V was shortened by 5 bases and J by 4 bases, with 13 bases between the two germline ends. The CDR3 runs 14 residues. CDR1 and CDR2 from the germline V gene are MNHEY and SVGAGI. The CDR3 sequence: CASSRTSTSDTQYF. CDR3 DNA: TGTGCCAGCAGTCGTACTAGCACCTCAGATACGCAGTATTTT.

This clone was detected only once. This chain links TRBV6-6 with TRBJ2-3; TRBD2 agrees at 9 bases. Trimming removed 10 bases from V and 8 bases from J; junction bases left unmatched: 10. CDR1 and CDR2 from the germline V gene are MNHNY and SVGAGI (reference sequence). CDR3 size: 13 residues. The CDR3 here is CATLAGAGGTQYF. In DNA form, the CDR3 reads TGTGCCACCTTAGCGGGGGCGGGCGGTACGCAGTATTTT.

The genes are TRBV28 and TRBJ1-5, with no clear D. Deletions cut 2 bases from V and 2 bases from J, with 13 bases between. The CDR3 is made up of 16 amino acids. Germline assignment: CDR1 MDHEN and CDR2 SYDVKM. The CDR3 here is CASSLPHSSGNQPQHF. In nucleotides, the CDR3 is TGTGCCAGCAGTTTACCGCACTCATCGGGCAATCAGCCCCAGCATTTT.

The chain joins TRBV4-3 to TRBJ1-6; tentative D call: TRBD1 (6 bases). This CDR3 is 16 amino acids long. From germline, CDR1 is LGHNA and CDR2 YSLEER. V lost 0 bases and J lost 7, with 13 bases in between. The CDR3 spells CASSQEMARGNSPLHF. CDR3 sequence (DNA): TGCGCCAGCAGCCAAGAGATGGCCAGGGGAAATTCACCCCTCCACTTT.